This T cell receptor (beta chain) is drawn from a study of cytotoxic CD8 clonotypes in ibrutinib-treated CLL. Study background: On average, each sample had about 250,000 productive templates and 96,000 or so productive rearrangements. Study results and caveats: Clonality correlated strongly with circulating CD8+ T cells and exceeded age-matched healthy donors at baseline. Public clonotypes, found uncommonly, either contracted or stayed stable on treatment.

Clones were read by immunoSEQ multiplex PCR, and TCRdb kept only the in-frame ones, dropping some. The sample has about 160,000 clones; nearly 90% are singletons. Extraction of roughly 2 micrograms of genomic DNA from cryopreserved PBMCs supplied material for TCR beta libraries. The germline V gene encodes CDR1 SEHNR and CDR2 FQNEAQ (reference sequence). This CDR3 has 12 amino acids. This clone has at least ten counts. Its antigen is currently unknown. This TCR derives from a human donor with chronic lymphocytic leukemia. This chain connects TRBV7-9 to TRBJ1-3; D is undetermined. This sample comprised PBMCs, obtained at disease progression, from a patient treated with ibrutinib. In nucleotides, the CDR3 is TGTGCAGCGGGAAGGACTGGAAACACCATATATTTT. The encoded protein is CAAGRTGNTIYF.